This TCR beta chain was documented in a study of PD-1 blockade in mismatch repair-deficient tumors. Across the study: Patients had approximately 11 mismatch repair-deficient cancer types and were previously treated and progressing.

Libraries were prepared by immunoSEQ multiplex PCR; TCRdb keeps only in-frame clonotypes and omits some of them. The sample lists roughly 80,000 clones; 81% were seen once. Mismatch repair deficiency was confirmed in all patients, by PCR or immunohistochemistry. Germline loops: CDR1 SGHTA, CDR2 FQGNSA. The V end lost 1 base, the J end lost 5 bases, and 14 bases lay between the germline ends. This CDR3 comprises 15 residues. This sequence originates from an adult with mismatch repair-deficient cancer. The gene calls are TRBV7-2 and TRBJ1-2, with TRBD1 as a possible D gene (5 bases). The sample was peripheral blood, taken 12 weeks after starting pembrolizumab. The CDR3 loop reads CASSLEPGQGYGYTF. The CDR3 nucleotides read TGTGCCAGCAGCTTAGAGCCAGGGCAGGGTTATGGCTACACCTTC.